These T cell receptor beta chains were read from a single sample in a study of beta chain features in type 1 diabetes. Using immunoSEQ multiplex PCR, the repertoire was profiled, and TCRdb retains in-frame clones only, with some absent. The repertoire includes some 150,000 clones, less than 11% of them detected once, and 1.3% sits in the top ten. The sequencing sample was made of naive CD4+ T cells from blood. The receptor set was obtained from a man aged 18 to 30 in good health. Both conserved end residues are trimmed from each CDR3. Each record gives: D gene, V gene, J gene, CDR3 protein. The D gene is left open where the match is weak.

-,TRBV6-5,TRBJ1-6,ASSPTLKKPSPLH
-,TRBV7-2,TRBJ2-5,ASSLFVRQNQETQY
-,TRBV9,TRBJ2-1,ASSAGRGSYNEQF
-,TRBV23-1,TRBJ2-1,ASSPQGPEQF
TRBD1,TRBV2,TRBJ1-1,ASSETGGRNTEAF
TRBD1,TRBV7-8,TRBJ1-2,ASSLSRAGTDKNYGYT
TRBD1,TRBV7-6,TRBJ2-1,ASSRDRGSYNEQF
TRBD1,TRBV2,TRBJ2-6,ASRGQFYSGANVLT
-,TRBV29-1,TRBJ2-1,SADDSPSSYNEQF
-,TRBV7-3,TRBJ2-1,ASSLGNGGNEQF
TRBD2,TRBV9,TRBJ2-3,ASSGGTSGVMPQY
-,TRBV4-3,TRBJ1-2,ASSPVPTLNYGYT
-,TRBV5-1,TRBJ2-7,ASSPSTGAYEQY
-,TRBV27,TRBJ2-2,ASRKGGDAGELF
-,TRBV7-6,TRBJ2-7,ASCPESYEQY
TRBD1,TRBV7-2,TRBJ1-6,ASSPPTGPSPLH
TRBD2,TRBV6-5,TRBJ2-7,ASSSRLAGGYEQY
TRBD2,TRBV7-3,TRBJ2-3,ASSTSGSTDTQY
-,TRBV4-3,TRBJ1-5,ASSQDGTFKQPQH
-,TRBV2,TRBJ2-7,ASSERGLLAQY
TRBD2,TRBV9,TRBJ2-3,ASSRSSGQSTDTQY
TRBD2,TRBV19,TRBJ2-3,ASSMIPSGGATDTQY
TRBD2,TRBV4-2,TRBJ2-5,ASSQAASGGAWRETQY
TRBD1,TRBV9,TRBJ2-5,ASSSRDSIYQETQY
-,TRBV30,TRBJ1-6,AWSGGHGNSPLH
TRBD1,TRBV7-8,TRBJ2-7,ASSPGTGSSYEQY
TRBD1,TRBV5-1,TRBJ2-5,ASSLAGTVEETQY
TRBD2,TRBV30,TRBJ2-1,AWRLLAGGQNEQF
TRBD1,TRBV7-2,TRBJ2-5,ASTAGGAETQY
-,TRBV10-3,TRBJ1-3,AISESTGALHSGNTIY
TRBD1,TRBV7-6,TRBJ2-7,ASSFATGGAVYEQY
TRBD1,TRBV27,TRBJ1-5,ASSPAGTEGGQPQH
-,TRBV7-9,TRBJ1-5,ASSLGPREHSNQPQH
TRBD1,TRBV30,TRBJ2-7,AWSPGQGFYEQY
TRBD2,TRBV23-1,TRBJ2-7,ASSPQAGDRSYEQY
TRBD1,TRBV7-9,TRBJ1-6,ASTTDRNSPLH
-,TRBV7-3,TRBJ2-2,ASSLIRGELF
-,TRBV9,TRBJ2-1,ASSVGRGGGGEQF
-,TRBV2,TRBJ2-2,ASSDLGVHQAGELF
TRBD2,TRBV6-5,TRBJ2-3,ASSGGISTDTQY
TRBD1,TRBV18,TRBJ1-1,ASSGGDRGSTEAF
TRBD2,TRBV7-2,TRBJ2-1,ASSSRGAASGDDEQF
-,TRBV19,TRBJ2-1,ASSIVSDNEQF
TRBD2,TRBV7-6,TRBJ2-1,ASSPRIAGDNEQF
TRBD1,TRBV2,TRBJ2-1,ASSPDRGSYNEQF
TRBD2,TRBV9,TRBJ2-3,ASSVGTRADTQY
TRBD1,TRBV19,TRBJ1-5,ASGIFGTGYYPQH
TRBD2,TRBV9,-,ASSVGTGGFETQY
TRBD1,TRBV7-8,TRBJ2-6,ASRDSSGANVLT
TRBD1,TRBV9,TRBJ2-3,ASSPFTGQVTDTQY
-,TRBV27,TRBJ2-7,ASSPQGALPPSYEQY
-,TRBV5-1,TRBJ2-4,ASSLFAGAKNIQY
TRBD2,TRBV5-4,TRBJ2-5,ASSPGLAGGWSETQY